The text below deals with one T cell receptor (beta chain). What it binds is not known. These data come from a study of human T cells and chemical hapten exposure. Study conclusions and caveats: Positive correlation was observed between PT1 expanded TCR counts and patch test score.

The CDR3 spans 12 residues. In germline, CDR1 is SQVTM, CDR2 ANQGSEA. Trimming left V 3 bases short and J 4 bases short, with 9 bases between. MiXCR, applied by TCRdb to the RACE reads, yields one record per CDR3 protein. This table has fewer than 200,000 distinct CDR3 sequences, roughly 26% appearing once. Time point reported: patch test 3, about 24 weeks after DPC sensitization. The treatment denotes: therapeutic diphenylcyclopropenone sensitization with weekly scalp DPC. Participating donors were patients with alopecia, aged 18 to 70 years, considered appropriate candidates for DPC. This chain connects TRBV29-1 to TRBJ1-1; D is ambiguous. The material sequenced was whole blood, taken in connection with sensitization to the hapten diphenylcyclopropenone (DPC). This clonotype was sampled from a young woman with alopecia areata. Some clones in this sample may be carry-over from other donors' samples. The CDR3 region is CSVDGTGTEAFF. CDR3 bases: TGCAGCGTTGACGGCACGGGCACTGAAGCTTTCTTT.